This TCR beta chain is drawn from a study of cytomegalovirus exposure and HLA in healthy donors. Findings and caveats of the study: A later analysis reportedly found fewer N-insertions in an Asian-associated ancestry cluster than the approximately 670-donor mean. It emerged from a later analysis that several of the most significant clusters appeared to be linked to common viral pathogens.

This clone was seen a few times. Its target is unknown. The CDR3 contains 16 residues. Per the germline V gene, CDR1 is MNHEY and CDR2 is SMNVEV (reference sequence). V lost 5 bases and J 5 bases, leaving 19 bases between the germline ends. A multiplex PCR was run with 60 Vbeta primers and 13 Jbeta primers. TCRdb's copy holds only in-frame clones and misses some; the assay was immunoSEQ multiplex PCR. The sample has approximately 170,000 clones; 85% are singletons. The sample was PBMCs. The sequence was collected from a boy aged 2 to 9 in good health and CMV-seronegative. The rearrangement links TRBV27 to TRBJ1-5, with TRBD1 as a possible D gene (6 bases). The CDR3 here is CASSPHGTLRDQPQHF. The CDR3 region has the DNA TGTGCCAGCAGTCCACACGGGACACTGCGGGATCAGCCCCAGCATTTT.